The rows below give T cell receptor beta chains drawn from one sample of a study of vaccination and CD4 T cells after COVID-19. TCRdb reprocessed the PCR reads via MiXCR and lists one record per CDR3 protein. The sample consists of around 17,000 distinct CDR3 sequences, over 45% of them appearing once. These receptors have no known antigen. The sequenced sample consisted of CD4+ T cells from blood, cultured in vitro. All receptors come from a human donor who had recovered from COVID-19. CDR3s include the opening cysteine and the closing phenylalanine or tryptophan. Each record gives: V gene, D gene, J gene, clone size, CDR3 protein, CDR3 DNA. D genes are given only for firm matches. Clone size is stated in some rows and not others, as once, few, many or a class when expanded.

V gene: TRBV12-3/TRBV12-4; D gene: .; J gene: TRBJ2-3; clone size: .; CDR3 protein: CASTLPLDTQYF; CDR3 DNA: TGTGCCAGCACCCTACCACTGGATACGCAGTATTTT
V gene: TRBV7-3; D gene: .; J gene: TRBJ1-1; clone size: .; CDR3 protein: CASSSPDGGGNTEAFF; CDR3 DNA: TGTGCCAGCAGCTCCCCGGACGGTGGGGGGAACACTGAAGCTTTCTTT
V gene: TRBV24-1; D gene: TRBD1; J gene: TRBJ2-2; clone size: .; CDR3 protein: CAGQGNTGELFF; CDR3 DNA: TGTGCTGGACAGGGGAACACCGGGGAGCTGTTTTTT
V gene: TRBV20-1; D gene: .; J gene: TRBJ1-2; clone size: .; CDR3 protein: CSARDFEGYYTF; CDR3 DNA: TGCAGTGCTAGAGATTTTGAGGGATACTACACCTTC
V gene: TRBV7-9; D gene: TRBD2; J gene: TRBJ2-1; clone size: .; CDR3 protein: CASSRTSGSGGGYNEQFF; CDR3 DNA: TGTGCCAGCAGCCGGACTAGCGGGAGTGGCGGTGGGTACAATGAGCAGTTCTTC
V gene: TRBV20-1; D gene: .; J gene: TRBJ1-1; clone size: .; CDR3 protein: CSANRPGTEAFF; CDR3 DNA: TGCAGTGCTAACCGACCCGGCACTGAAGCTTTCTTT
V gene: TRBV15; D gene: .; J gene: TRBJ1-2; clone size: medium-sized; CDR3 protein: CATSRGGNLALNYGYTF; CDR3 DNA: TGTGCCACCAGCAGAGGAGGAAATCTGGCCCTTAACTATGGCTACACCTTC
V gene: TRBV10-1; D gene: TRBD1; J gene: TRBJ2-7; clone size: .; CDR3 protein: CASSRAGTENEQYF; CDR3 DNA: TGCGCCAGCAGTCGGGCCGGGACAGAGAACGAGCAGTACTTC
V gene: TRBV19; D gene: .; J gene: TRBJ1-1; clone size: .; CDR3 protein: CASSLGGMNTEAFF; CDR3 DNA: TGTGCCAGTAGTCTTGGAGGAATGAACACTGAAGCTTTCTTT
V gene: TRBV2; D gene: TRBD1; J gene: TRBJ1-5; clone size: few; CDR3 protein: CASSDDREGQPQHF; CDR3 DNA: TGTGCCAGCAGTGACGACAGGGAGGGGCAGCCCCAGCATTTT
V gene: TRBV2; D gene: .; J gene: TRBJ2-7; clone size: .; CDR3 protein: CASRESGHPYEQYF; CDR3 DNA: TGTGCCAGCAGGGAATCGGGACATCCCTACGAGCAGTACTTC
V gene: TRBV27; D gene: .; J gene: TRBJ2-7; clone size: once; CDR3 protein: CASSPTAGLSYEQYF; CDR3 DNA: TGTGCCAGCAGCCCTACAGCAGGACTCTCCTACGAGCAGTACTTC
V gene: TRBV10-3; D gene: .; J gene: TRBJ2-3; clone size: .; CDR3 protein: CAISEWREDTQYF; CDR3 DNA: TGTGCCATCAGTGAGTGGAGGGAAGATACGCAGTATTTT
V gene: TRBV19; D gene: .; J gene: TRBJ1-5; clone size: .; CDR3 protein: CASSIGGGGQPQHF; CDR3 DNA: TGTGCCAGTAGTATCGGGGGGGGCGGACAGCCCCAGCATTTT
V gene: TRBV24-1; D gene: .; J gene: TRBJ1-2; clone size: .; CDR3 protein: CATSIDGNYGYTF; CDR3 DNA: TGTGCCACCAGTATCGACGGTAACTATGGCTACACCTTC
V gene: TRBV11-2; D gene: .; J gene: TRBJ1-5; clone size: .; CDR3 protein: CASSLDLEGQPQHF; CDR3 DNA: TGTGCCAGCAGCTTAGATCTCGAGGGGCAGCCCCAGCATTTT
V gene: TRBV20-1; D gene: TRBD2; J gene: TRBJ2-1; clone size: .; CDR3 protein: CSAATSGRSNEQFF; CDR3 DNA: TGCAGTGCAGCGACTAGCGGGAGGTCAAATGAGCAGTTCTTC
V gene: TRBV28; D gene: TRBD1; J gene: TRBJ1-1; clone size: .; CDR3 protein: CASQGGQLTEAFF; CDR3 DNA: TGTGCCAGCCAAGGGGGACAGCTTACTGAAGCTTTCTTT
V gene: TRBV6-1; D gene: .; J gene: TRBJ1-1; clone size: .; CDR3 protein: CASSEWGGNTEAFF; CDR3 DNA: TGTGCCAGCAGTGAATGGGGGGGGAACACTGAAGCTTTCTTT
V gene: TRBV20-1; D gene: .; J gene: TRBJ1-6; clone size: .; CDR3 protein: CSAIEAGPYNSPLHF; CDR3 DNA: TGCAGTGCCATAGAGGCGGGACCTTATAATTCACCCCTCCACTTT
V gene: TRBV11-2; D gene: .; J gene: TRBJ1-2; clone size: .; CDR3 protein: CASSPGGDGYGYTF; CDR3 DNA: TGTGCCAGCAGCCCCGGCGGAGATGGCTATGGCTACACCTTC
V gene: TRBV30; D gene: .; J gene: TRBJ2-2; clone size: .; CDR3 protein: CAWSVSGTGELFF; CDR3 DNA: TGTGCCTGGAGTGTATCAGGGACCGGGGAGCTGTTTTTT
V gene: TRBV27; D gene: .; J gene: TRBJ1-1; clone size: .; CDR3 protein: CASRVVVAGGSTEAFF; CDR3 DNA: TGTGCCAGCAGAGTGGTGGTTGCGGGGGGGTCCACTGAAGCTTTCTTT
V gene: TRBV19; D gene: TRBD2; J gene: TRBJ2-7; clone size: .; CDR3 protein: CASSPRTSAYEQYF; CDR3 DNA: TGTGCCAGTAGTCCCCGGACTAGCGCCTATGAGCAGTACTTC
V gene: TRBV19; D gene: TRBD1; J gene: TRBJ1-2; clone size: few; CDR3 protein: CASSTRDRGRSGYTF; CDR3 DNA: TGTGCCAGTAGTACCCGGGACAGGGGGCGAAGTGGCTACACCTTC
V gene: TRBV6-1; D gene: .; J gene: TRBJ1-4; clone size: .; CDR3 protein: CASSDNVLYEKLFF; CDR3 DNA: TGTGCCAGCAGTGATAACGTCCTTTATGAAAAACTGTTTTTT
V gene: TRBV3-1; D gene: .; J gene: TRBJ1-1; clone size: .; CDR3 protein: CASSPSNRNTEAFF; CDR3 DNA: TGTGCCAGCAGCCCCTCGAACAGGAACACTGAAGCTTTCTTT
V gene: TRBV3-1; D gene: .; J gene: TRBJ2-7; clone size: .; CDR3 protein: CASSQVGGLNYEQYF; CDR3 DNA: TGTGCCAGCAGCCAAGTAGGGGGGTTGAACTACGAGCAGTACTTC
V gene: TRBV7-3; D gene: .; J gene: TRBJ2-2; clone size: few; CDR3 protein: CASGNGNTGELFF; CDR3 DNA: TGTGCCAGCGGGAACGGCAACACCGGGGAGCTGTTTTTT
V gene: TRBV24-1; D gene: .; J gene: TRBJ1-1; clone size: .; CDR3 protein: CATSDLGNTEAFF; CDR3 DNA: TGTGCCACCAGTGATTTGGGAAACACTGAAGCTTTCTTT
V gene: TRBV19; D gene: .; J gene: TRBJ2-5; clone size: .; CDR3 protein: CASRGGGSHSQETQYF; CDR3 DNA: TGTGCCAGTCGAGGAGGTGGGTCCCACAGCCAAGAGACCCAGTACTTC
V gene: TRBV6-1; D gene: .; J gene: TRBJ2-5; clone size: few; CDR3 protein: CASSEGGEETQYF; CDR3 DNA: TGTGCCAGCAGTGAAGGAGGGGAAGAGACCCAGTACTTC
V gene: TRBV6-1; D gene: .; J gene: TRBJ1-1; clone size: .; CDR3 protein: CASREDSSRVEAFF; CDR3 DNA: TGTGCCAGCAGGGAGGACAGTTCCAGGGTCGAAGCTTTCTTT
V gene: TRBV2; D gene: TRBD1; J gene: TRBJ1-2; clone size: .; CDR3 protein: CASSLTGGGYGYTF; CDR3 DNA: TGTGCCAGCAGCCTAACAGGGGGCGGGTATGGCTACACCTTC
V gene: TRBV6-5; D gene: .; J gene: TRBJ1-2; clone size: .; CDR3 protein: CASSYRFSNGYTF; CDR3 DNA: TGTGCCAGCAGTTACCGATTCAGCAATGGCTACACCTTC
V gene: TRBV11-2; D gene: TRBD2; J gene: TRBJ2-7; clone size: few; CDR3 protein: CASSSGLAGAYEQYF; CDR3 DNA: TGTGCCAGCAGCTCTGGACTAGCGGGAGCATACGAGCAGTACTTC
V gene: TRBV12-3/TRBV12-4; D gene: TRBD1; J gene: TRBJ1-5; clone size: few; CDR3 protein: CASSRQGYQPQHF; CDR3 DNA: TGTGCCAGCAGTAGACAGGGTTATCAGCCCCAGCATTTT
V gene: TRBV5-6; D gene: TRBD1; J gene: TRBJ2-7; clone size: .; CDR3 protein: CASSRRQGRDEQYF; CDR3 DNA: TGTGCCAGCAGTCGGAGACAGGGGAGAGACGAGCAGTACTTC
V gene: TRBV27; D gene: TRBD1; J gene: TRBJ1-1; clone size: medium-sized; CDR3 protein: CASSSSPGQMNTEAFF; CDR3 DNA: TGTGCCAGCAGTTCTTCACCGGGACAGATGAACACTGAAGCTTTCTTT
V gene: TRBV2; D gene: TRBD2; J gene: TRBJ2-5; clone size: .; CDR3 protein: CASRGTSGRPQETQYF; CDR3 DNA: TGTGCCAGCAGGGGGACTAGCGGGAGACCCCAAGAGACCCAGTACTTC
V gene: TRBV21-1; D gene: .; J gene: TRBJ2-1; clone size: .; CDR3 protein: CASRDGRGEQFF; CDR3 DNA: TGTGCCAGCAGAGACGGGAGGGGTGAGCAGTTCTTC
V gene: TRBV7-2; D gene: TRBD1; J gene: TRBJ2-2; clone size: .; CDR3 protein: CASRTTGGSGELFF; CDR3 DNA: TGTGCCAGCAGAACGACAGGGGGCTCCGGGGAGCTGTTTTTT
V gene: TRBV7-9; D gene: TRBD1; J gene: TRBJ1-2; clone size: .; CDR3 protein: CASTLTGEYGYTF; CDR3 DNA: TGTGCCAGCACCCTCACAGGGGAATATGGCTACACCTTC
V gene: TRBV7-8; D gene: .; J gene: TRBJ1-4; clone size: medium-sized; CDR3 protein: CASSPREGPEKLFF; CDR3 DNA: TGTGCCAGCAGCCCCCGGGAGGGGCCTGAAAAACTGTTTTTT
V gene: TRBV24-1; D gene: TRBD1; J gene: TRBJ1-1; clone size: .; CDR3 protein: CATSDLPPGQGDTEAFF; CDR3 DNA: TGTGCCACCAGTGATTTGCCCCCCGGACAGGGAGACACTGAAGCTTTCTTT
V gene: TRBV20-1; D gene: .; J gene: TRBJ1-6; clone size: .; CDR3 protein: CSARDPRRATYNSPLHF; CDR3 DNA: TGCAGTGCTAGAGATCCTCGGAGGGCGACCTATAATTCACCCCTCCACTTT
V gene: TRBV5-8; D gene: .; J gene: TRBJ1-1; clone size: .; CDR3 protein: CASSFRATEAFF; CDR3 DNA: TGTGCCAGCAGCTTTCGGGCCACTGAAGCTTTCTTT
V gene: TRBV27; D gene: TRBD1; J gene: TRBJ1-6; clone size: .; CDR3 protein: CASSSRQGVGSPLHF; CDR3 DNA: TGTGCCAGCAGTTCTCGACAGGGGGTAGGTTCACCCCTCCACTTT